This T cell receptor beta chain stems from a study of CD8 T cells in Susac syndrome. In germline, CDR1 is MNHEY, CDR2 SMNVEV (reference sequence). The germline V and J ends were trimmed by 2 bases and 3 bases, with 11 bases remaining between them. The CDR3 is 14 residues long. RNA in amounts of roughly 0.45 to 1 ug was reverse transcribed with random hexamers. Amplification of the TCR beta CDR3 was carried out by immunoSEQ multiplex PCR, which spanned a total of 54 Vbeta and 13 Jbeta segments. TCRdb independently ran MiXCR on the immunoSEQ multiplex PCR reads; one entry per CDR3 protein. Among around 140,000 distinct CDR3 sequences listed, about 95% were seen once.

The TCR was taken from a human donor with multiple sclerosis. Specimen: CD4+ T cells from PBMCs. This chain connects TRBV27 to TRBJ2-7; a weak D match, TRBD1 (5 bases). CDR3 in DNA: TGTGCCAGCAGTTTAAGAGGACAACTCTACGAGCAGTACTTC. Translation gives CASSLRGQLYEQYF.